This T cell receptor (beta chain) was sequenced in a study of blood T cell repertoires in COVID-19. Study-wide context: Italy, Spain and the United States were the sources of the convalescent and acute COVID-19 samples. PBMCs, B-cell-depleted T cells, or T cells were the source of the cDNA or gDNA that made up the material.

Germline CDR1 reads SGHNT; CDR2 reads YYREEE (reference sequence). V dropped 4 bases and J dropped 1 base, with 9 bases sitting between them. The CDR3 length is 13 residues. The method was immunoSEQ multiplex PCR; TCRdb's version includes in-frame clones alone and lacks a portion of them. The table includes under 300,000 clones, 86% detected once. This sequence was found in a man aged 55 to 70 with acute or convalescent COVID-19. The sequencing input was peripheral blood. This rearrangement joins TRBV5-4 to TRBJ2-7, with D tentatively TRBD1 (6 bases). CDR3 DNA sequence: TGTGCCAGCAGCCAGGGGCCTTCCTACGAGCAGTACTTC. Amino acids: CASSQGPSYEQYF.